The 21 T cell receptor beta chains reported below all come from one sample, sequenced in a study of response to subunit inactivated influenza vaccine. MiXCR, run by TCRdb on the RT-PCR reads, gives a single entry per CDR3 protein. The sample gives almost 600,000 distinct CDR3 sequences, 13% to 15% of which show up once; roughly 10% is in the top ten. The material sequenced was PBMCs from blood, taken 11 to 12 days after vaccination. The source is a man aged 45-65 years who received an inactivated influenza vaccine.

The chain joins TRBV6-2 or TRBV6-3 to TRBJ2-3, with TRBD2 matching over 8 bases. In germline, CDR1 is MNHEY, CDR2 SVGEGT. V lost 4 bases to trimming and J lost 0 bases; unmatched junction nucleotides: 6. The CDR3 covers 16 residues. The CDR3 loop reads CASSFGLARSTDTQYF. The CDR3 DNA reads as TGTGCCAGCAGTTTCGGACTAGCCCGTAGCACAGATACGCAGTATTTT.

The chain combines TRBV7-6 with TRBJ1-2; D is perhaps TRBD1 (6 bases). CDR1 is SGHVS and CDR2 is FNYEAQ in the germline V gene. CDR3 length: 14 residues. With 1 base removed from V and 4 bases from J, the gap between germline ends came to 10 bases. CDR3 sequence reads: CASSLGQQGYGYTF. DNA of the CDR3: TGTGCCAGCAGCTTAGGGCAACAGGGCTATGGCTACACCTTC.

V usage is TRBV20-1 and J usage is TRBJ1-4; D remains unclear. V was shortened by 5 bases and J by 2 bases, with 15 bases between the two germline ends. CDR1 is DFQATT, CDR2 SNEGSKA, per germline (reference sequence). The CDR3 extends over 15 amino acids. CDR3 coding DNA: TGCAGTGCTCCCGTTTTGGGTAGCACTAATGAAAAACTGTTTTTT. It codes for CSAPVLGSTNEKLFF.

At least ten counts were recorded for this clonotype. DNA for the CDR3: TGTGCCAGCAGCTGGGGGGGCCCCCGGCCCGGGGAGCTGTTTTTT. It encodes CASSWGGPRPGELFF. The chain combines TRBV7-2 with TRBJ2-2; the D gene is possibly TRBD2 (7 bases). V dropped 4 bases and J dropped 6 bases, with 15 bases sitting between them. This CDR3 spans 15 amino acids. From germline, CDR1 is SGHTA and CDR2 FQGNSA.

The chain uses TRBV11-1 and TRBJ2-7; D possibly corresponds to TRBD1 (6 bases). In germline, CDR1 is SGHAT, CDR2 FQDESV (reference sequence). V gave up 2 bases and J gave up 0 bases, with 23 bases separating them. The CDR3 extends over 19 amino acids. As DNA, the CDR3 is TGTGCCAGCAGCTTAAGGGCCAGGGGCACTAAGGTTAACTCCTACGAGCAGTACTTC. Translating it yields CASSLRARGTKVNSYEQYF.

This chain connects TRBV10-3 to TRBJ2-3; D call uncertain. CDR3 length: 16 residues. V was clipped by 4 bases and J by 0 bases, with 14 bases between them. In germline, CDR1 is ENHRY, CDR2 SYGVKD. As DNA, the CDR3 is TGTGCCATCAGTGCCTCGACACGGAAGAGCACAGATACGCAGTATTTT. Residues: CAISASTRKSTDTQYF.

The V and J genes are TRBV7-2 and TRBJ2-7, with TRBD1 matching over 7 bases. The germline V gene encodes CDR1 SGHTA and CDR2 FQGNSA. This CDR3 has 18 amino acids. V lost 3 bases, J lost 0 bases, and 14 bases stayed unmatched. The CDR3 spells CASSLRLTWTGDSYEQYF. The CDR3 bases are TGTGCCAGCAGCTTGCGGCTAACCTGGACAGGAGACTCCTACGAGCAGTACTTC. The whole variable domain, filled in from reference TRBV7-2 and TRBJ2-7, reads GAGVSQSPSNKVTEKGKDVELRCDPISGHTALYWYRQSLGQGLEFLIYFQGNSAPDKSGLPSDRFSAERTGGSVSTLTIQRTQQEDSAVYLCASSLRLTWTGDSYEQYFGPGTRLTVT.

This clonotype has just a few counts. The rearrangement joins TRBV11-2 to TRBJ2-3, with 10 bases identical to TRBD2. The V and J ends lost 1 base and 4 bases, in that order; junction bases with no gene match: 5. Germline lookup yields CDR1 SGHAT and CDR2 FQNNGV. The CDR3 consists of 16 residues. CDR3 bases: TGTGCCAGCAGCTTAGCCATAAGCGGGGGGGCAGATACGCAGTATTTT. Translating gives CASSLAISGGADTQYF.

The chain has TRBV27 and TRBJ2-1, with TRBD2 matching over 16 bases. This CDR3 region has 16 residues. Germline V gene sequence: CDR1 MNHEY, CDR2 SMNVEV (reference sequence). V shed 6 bases, J shed 9 bases, and the junction held 8 bases outside the gene matches. CDR3: CASSTGTSGRVAEQFF. CDR3 DNA sequence: TGTGCCAGCAGCACCGGGACTAGCGGGAGGGTCGCTGAGCAGTTCTTC.

The CDR3: CASSLASLAGHNEQFF. CDR3 DNA sequence: TGCGCCAGCAGCTTGGCTTCACTAGCGGGACACAATGAGCAGTTCTTC. The genes are TRBV5-1 and TRBJ2-1; 10 bases are a match to TRBD2. Trimming at V came to 0 bases and at J to 5 bases, leaving 5 bases not matched to a gene. The CDR3 has 16 amino acids. CDR1 and CDR2 (germline): SGHRS, YFSETQ.

This clonotype came up a few times. V and J are TRBV25-1 and TRBJ2-1, with TRBD2 matching over 8 bases. V was pared by 2 bases and J by 0 bases, with 6 bases of the junction left unmatched. The CDR3 loop spans 17 amino acids. Per germline, CDR1 MGHDK and CDR2 SYGVNS. In DNA form, the CDR3 reads TGTGCCAGCAGTGAAATGGCAAGCGGGAGCTCCTACAATGAGCAGTTCTTC. Amino acids: CASSEMASGSSYNEQFF. The complete variable domain, with remaining parts taken from reference TRBV25-1 and TRBJ2-1, reads EADIYQTPRYLVIGTGKKITLECSQTMGHDKMYWYQQDPGMELHLIHYSYGVNSTEKGDLSSESTVSRIRTEHFPLTLESARPSHTSQYLCASSEMASGSSYNEQFFGPGTRLTVL.

A few counts support this clonotype. The chain joins TRBV6-6 to TRBJ2-3, with D hard to call. Trimming pared 11 bases from V and 2 bases from J, leaving 11 bases between. Germline-derived CDR1 and CDR2 are MNHNY and SVGAGI (reference sequence). The CDR3 runs to 12 residues. This CDR3 is CAGASDTDTQYF. The CDR3, as DNA: TGTGCCGGAGCTAGTGACACAGATACGCAGTATTTT.

This clonotype has a handful of counts. This chain connects TRBV28 to TRBJ2-5; TRBD2 might be the D (6 bases). V gave up 7 bases and J gave up 7 bases, with 19 bases separating them. This CDR3 region has 14 residues. Germline CDR1 MDHEN, CDR2 SYDVKM. DNA of the CDR3: TGTGCCAGCAAAGCAGTTCAGGGCGGGGTGACCCAGTACTTC. Translated, it gives CASKAVQGGVTQYF.

This clonotype was found a few times. The chain is built from TRBV11-2 and TRBJ2-1, with a weak D call TRBD1 (6 bases). Germline V CDR1 and CDR2: SGHAT, FQNNGV. This CDR3 comprises 15 residues. Deletions cut 1 base from V and 8 bases from J, with 15 bases between. The CDR3 nucleotides read TGTGCCAGCAGCTTAGTAACAGGGAAGGTGTATGAGCAGTTCTTC. Protein: CASSLVTGKVYEQFF.

CDR3 residues: CASSSRTGGYTF. In DNA, the CDR3 is TGTGCCAGCAGTTCCCGGACGGGTGGCTACACCTTC. This chain uses TRBV12-3 or TRBV12-4 with TRBJ1-2; D is uncertain. The V and J ends lost 4 bases and 7 bases respectively, with 10 bases between them. This CDR3 spans 12 amino acids.

In this sample, this clonotype turned up many times. CDR3 in DNA: TGCAGCGTTAACAGGGGAGTACAAGAGACCCAGTACTTC. Its translation: CSVNRGVQETQYF. V usage is TRBV29-1 and J usage is TRBJ2-5; 7 nucleotides agree with TRBD1. Germline V gives CDR1 SQVTM, CDR2 ANQGSEA. The CDR3 loop spans 13 amino acids. J was trimmed by 2 bases and V by 5 bases; bases with no gene match: 5.

This chain connects TRBV11-2 to TRBJ2-5; 11 bases align to TRBD2. The CDR3 is 17 amino acids. CDR1 SGHAT and CDR2 FQNNGV come from the germline V gene. With 6 bases clipped from V and 2 bases from J, the junction kept 11 bases outside the gene matches. Here the CDR3 DNA reads TGTGCCAGCAGTTCCCGGCCGGGACTAGCGGTTCAAGAGACCCAGTACTTC. Residues: CASSSRPGLAVQETQYF.

The CDR3 coding sequence is TGTGCTAGCCGGGGGACCAAAACTGAAGCTTTCTTT. Translating gives CASRGTKTEAFF. The J gene is TRBJ1-1, the V gene TRBV19; possibly TRBD1 for D (5 bases). CDR3 length: 12 residues. Germline V gene lookup returns CDR1 LNHDA and CDR2 SQIVND (reference sequence).

V gene TRBV7-2 combines with J gene TRBJ1-5; D unclear. V gave up 5 bases and J gave up 5 bases, with 10 bases separating them. This CDR3 spans 13 amino acids. The germline gives CDR1 SGHTA, CDR2 FQGNSA. The CDR3 sequence: CASSRSTDQPQHF. The CDR3 DNA follows: TGTGCCAGCAGCCGCTCAACAGATCAGCCCCAGCATTTT.

This clonotype has only a few counts. The chain combines TRBV7-2 with TRBJ1-2, with D maybe TRBD1 (6 bases). V was trimmed by 1 base and J by 8 bases, leaving 20 bases between them. CDR3 size: 16 residues. CDR1 and CDR2 from the germline V gene are SGHTA and FQGNSA. The CDR3 reads CASSLVPTGAAIGYTF. CDR3 DNA: TGTGCCAGCAGCTTAGTTCCGACGGGGGCGGCAATCGGCTACACCTTC.

V gene TRBV5-1 combines with J gene TRBJ2-3, with D tentatively TRBD1 (6 bases). Germline V gene lookup returns CDR1 SGHRS and CDR2 YFSETQ. CDR3 size: 14 residues. Between the trimmed V and J ends, which lost 4 bases and 2 bases, there was a span of 11 bases. The CDR3 nucleotides are TGCGCCAGCAGCAGCAGGGGAGACACAGATACGCAGTATTTT. Residues: CASSSRGDTDTQYF.